This section outlines one T cell receptor beta chain sequence together with its context. This specimen belongs to a study of blood T cell repertoires in COVID-19. The repertoire was sequenced with immunoSEQ multiplex PCR; TCRdb's copy has only in-frame clones and lacks some. The data contain 140,000 or so clones, just under 90% of them singletons. Sequences were obtained from peripheral blood. The receptor was derived from a woman in her forties or fifties with active or convalescent COVID-19.

The CDR3 DNA reads as TGTGCCAGCTCACCTTGGACAGGGAAGGACACTGAAGCTTTCTTT. This encodes CASSPWTGKDTEAFF. The genes are TRBV18 and TRBJ1-1; 8 positions match TRBD1. Germline CDR1 reads KGHSH; CDR2 reads LQKENI. V lost 3 bases, J lost 3 bases, and 6 bases stayed unmatched. The CDR3 loop spans 15 amino acids. The full variable domain, completed using reference TRBV18 and TRBJ1-1, is NAGVMQNPRHLVRRRGQEARLRCSPMKGHSHVYWYRQLPEEGLKFMVYLQKENIIDESGMPKERFSAEFPKEGPSILRIQQVVRGDSAAYFCASSPWTGKDTEAFFGQGTRLTVV.